What follows are 29 T cell receptor beta chains derived from one specimen sequenced in a study of monozygotic twins with inflammatory bowel disease. TCRdb reprocessed the 5' RACE reads and stores each CDR3 protein as one record, lacking DNA. This sample's clone table lists about 450,000 distinct CDR3 sequences. Sample: blood. These receptors were collected from a human donor with ulcerative colitis or Crohn's disease, or a healthy co-twin of an affected twin (not recorded which).

The chain has TRBV12-3 or TRBV12-4 and TRBJ2-4; TCRdb calls TRBD1, which cannot be checked without DNA. The CDR3 contains 14 residues. CDR3 sequence reads: CASSLDRRGAIQYF.

The V gene is TRBV12-3 or TRBV12-4, the J gene TRBJ1-2; TCRdb proposes TRBD1, but this gene call is untestable without DNA. This CDR3 spans 15 amino acids. The CDR3 loop is CASRARDRGLGGYTF.

The V and J genes are TRBV7-9 and TRBJ1-1; the D gene TCRdb calls, TRBD1, cannot be checked with no DNA. In germline, CDR1 is SEHNR, CDR2 FQNEAQ (reference sequence). The CDR3 is 14 residues long. CDR3 loop: CASSTGSANTEAFF.

The J gene is TRBJ1-2, the V gene TRBV14. The CDR3 consists of 14 residues. Per the germline V gene, CDR1 is SGHDN and CDR2 is FVKESK. The CDR3 here is CASSQGGTFYGYTF.

The rearrangement uses TRBV11-2 and TRBJ1-1. Germline CDR1 is SGHAT and CDR2 is FQNNGV. The CDR3 runs to 20 residues. The CDR3 loop is CASSLDPPASASALNTEAFF.

The chain has TRBV6-2 or TRBV6-3 and TRBJ2-7; without DNA, the TCRdb call of TRBD1 cannot be checked. The CDR3 contains 16 residues. Germline CDR1 MNHEY, CDR2 SVGEGT. The CDR3 here is CASRQQGEGSSYEQYF.

The J gene is TRBJ1-1, the V gene TRBV18; the TCRdb D gene call, TRBD1, has no DNA to confirm it. CDR3 length equals 13 residues. Germline CDR1 KGHSH, CDR2 LQKENI. The CDR3 protein is CASSGAANTEAFF.

V usage is TRBV5-1 and J usage is TRBJ2-7. This CDR3 is built from 14 residues. CDR1 is SGHRS, CDR2 YFSETQ, per germline. The CDR3 sequence is CASSPTWLNPEQNF.

The genes are TRBV7-9 and TRBJ1-1; TCRdb reports TRBD1, a call that lacks DNA to check it against. Germline V lookup: CDR1 SEHNR, CDR2 FQNEAQ (reference sequence). The CDR3 totals 16 residues. The CDR3 is CASSPRRPGRNTEAFF.

The chain couples TRBV5-1 to TRBJ2-2. In germline, CDR1 is SGHRS, CDR2 YFSETQ. There are 16 residues in the CDR3. CDR3: CASSLPHSSNTGELFF.

The chain combines TRBV5-1 with TRBJ2-1. This CDR3 is 14 amino acids long. CDR1 and CDR2 (germline): SGHRS, YFSETQ. The CDR3 protein is CASSLGTTYNEQFF.

The V call is TRBV5-6, the J call TRBJ2-4; the TRBD1 assignment by TCRdb is unverifiable without DNA. Per the germline V gene, CDR1 is SGHDT and CDR2 is YYEEEE. The CDR3 extends over 15 amino acids. The CDR3: CASSLRTKGRDIQYF.

This chain uses TRBV30 with TRBJ1-5; TCRdb lists TRBD1, though no DNA is available to test this call. The germline gives CDR1 GTSNPN, CDR2 SVGIG (reference sequence). This CDR3 is built from 18 residues. The CDR3 here is CAWSVHRLSAGSNQPQHF.

This rearrangement joins TRBV20-1 to TRBJ2-1; as DNA is missing, the TRBD2 call by TCRdb cannot be tested. From germline, CDR1 is DFQATT and CDR2 SNEGSKA (reference sequence). This CDR3 has 13 residues. The CDR3 sequence: CSARGPFQNEQFF.

V gene TRBV5-1 combines with J gene TRBJ1-1. This CDR3 contains 14 residues. Germline loops: CDR1 SGHRS, CDR2 YFSETQ. CDR3: CASSLADGNTEAFF.

The genes are TRBV3-1 and TRBJ2-5; the D call from TCRdb, TRBD1, cannot be confirmed without DNA. Germline V gives CDR1 LGHDT, CDR2 YNNKEL (reference sequence). This CDR3 spans 16 amino acids. CDR3 sequence: CASSQSQGALRETQYF.

The V gene is TRBV5-1, the J gene TRBJ2-1; TCRdb designates TRBD1, a call that cannot be tested without DNA. Germline values: CDR1 SGHRS, CDR2 YFSETQ. The CDR3 has 16 residues. Here the CDR3 reads CASSYAFGGTVDEQFF.

The V call is TRBV6-5, the J call TRBJ1-4. The CDR3 loop spans 17 amino acids. Germline CDR1 is MNHEY and CDR2 is SVGAGI. The CDR3 protein is CASSYGKIRPAGEKLFF.

The chain recombines TRBV20-1 with TRBJ2-5; the TRBD2 assignment by TCRdb is unverifiable without DNA. This CDR3 is built from 13 residues. From germline, CDR1 is DFQATT and CDR2 SNEGSKA (reference sequence). CDR3 protein: CSVQTSGVETQYF.

This chain uses TRBV30 with TRBJ2-1. The germline CDR1 and CDR2 sequences are GTSNPN and SVGIG (reference sequence). The CDR3 runs to 15 residues. CDR3 sequence: CAWTELLSSYNEQFF.

V gene TRBV5-1 combines with J gene TRBJ2-5. The CDR3 runs to 13 residues. Per the germline V gene, CDR1 is SGHRS and CDR2 is YFSETQ. CDR3 residues: CASSFSLQETQYF.

The chain couples TRBV7-9 to TRBJ1-1. CDR3 length equals 11 residues. Germline assignment: CDR1 SEHNR and CDR2 FQNEAQ (reference sequence). CDR3 sequence: CASSSRTEAFF.

The chain recombines TRBV5-6 with TRBJ1-6. Germline-derived CDR1 and CDR2 are SGHDT and YYEEEE. There are 12 residues in the CDR3. CDR3 region: CASSWGGSPLHF.

The chain uses TRBV6-5 and TRBJ2-7; the TRBD2 assignment by TCRdb is unverifiable without DNA. Germline CDR1 MNHEY, CDR2 SVGAGI. This CDR3 is built from 16 residues. The CDR3 loop is CASSYSFNVRDYEQYF.

The rearrangement joins TRBV12-3 or TRBV12-4 to TRBJ1-6; with no DNA, the TCRdb D assignment of TRBD1 cannot be verified. The CDR3 consists of 18 residues. CDR3 amino acids: CASRSGQLRTSYNSPLHF.

The chain couples TRBV19 to TRBJ2-1; checking the TCRdb D call of TRBD2 is not possible without DNA. This CDR3 is 15 amino acids long. CDR1 is LNHDA and CDR2 is SQIVND in the germline V gene (reference sequence). CDR3 sequence reads: CASSIPSRSYNEQFF.

The chain is built from TRBV6-2 or TRBV6-3 and TRBJ2-1; TCRdb calls TRBD2, which cannot be checked without DNA. This CDR3 region has 16 residues. In germline, CDR1 is MNHEY, CDR2 SVGEGT. The CDR3 loop is CASTDLGTAGSNEQFF.

The V and J genes are TRBV3-1 and TRBJ2-7; TCRdb lists TRBD1, though no DNA is available to test this call. Germline assignment: CDR1 LGHDT and CDR2 YNNKEL (reference sequence). This CDR3 comprises 13 residues. The CDR3 loop is CASSQTGSYEQYF.

The CDR3 sequence: CASSWSQGPGELFF. The V and J genes are TRBV5-1 and TRBJ2-2; TCRdb reports TRBD1, a call that lacks DNA to check it against. This CDR3 is 14 amino acids long. From germline, CDR1 is SGHRS and CDR2 YFSETQ.